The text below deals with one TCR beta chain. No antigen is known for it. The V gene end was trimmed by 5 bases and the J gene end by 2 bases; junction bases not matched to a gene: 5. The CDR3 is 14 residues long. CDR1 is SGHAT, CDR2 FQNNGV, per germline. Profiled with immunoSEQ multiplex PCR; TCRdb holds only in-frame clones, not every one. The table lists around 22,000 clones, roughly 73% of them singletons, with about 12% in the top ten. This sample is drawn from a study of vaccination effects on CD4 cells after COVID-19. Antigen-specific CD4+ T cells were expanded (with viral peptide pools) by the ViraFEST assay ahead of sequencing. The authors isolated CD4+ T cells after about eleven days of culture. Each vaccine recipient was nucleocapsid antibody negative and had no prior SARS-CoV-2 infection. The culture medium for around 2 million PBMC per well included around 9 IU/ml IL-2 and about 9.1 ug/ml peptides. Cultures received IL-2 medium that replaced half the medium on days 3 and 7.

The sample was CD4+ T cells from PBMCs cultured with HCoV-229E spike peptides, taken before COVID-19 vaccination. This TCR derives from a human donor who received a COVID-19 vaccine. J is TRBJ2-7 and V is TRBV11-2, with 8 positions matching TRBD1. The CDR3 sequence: CASSRPDRAYEQYF. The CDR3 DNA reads TGTGCCAGCAGCCGCCCGGACAGGGCCTACGAGCAGTACTTC.